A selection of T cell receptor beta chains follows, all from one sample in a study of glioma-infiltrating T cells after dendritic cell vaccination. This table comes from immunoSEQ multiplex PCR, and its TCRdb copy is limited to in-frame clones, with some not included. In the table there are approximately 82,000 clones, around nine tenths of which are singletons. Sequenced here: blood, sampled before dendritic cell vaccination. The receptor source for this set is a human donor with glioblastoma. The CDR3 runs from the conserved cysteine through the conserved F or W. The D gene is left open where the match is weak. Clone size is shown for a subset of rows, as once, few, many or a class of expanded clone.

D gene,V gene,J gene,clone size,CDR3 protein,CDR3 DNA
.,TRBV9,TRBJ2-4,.,CASSGTAYQNIQYF,TGTGCCAGCAGCGGGACAGCCTATCAAAACATTCAGTACTTC
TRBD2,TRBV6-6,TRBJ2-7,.,CASSRGAGLTYEQYF,TGTGCCAGCAGTAGAGGTGCGGGACTAACCTACGAGCAGTACTTC
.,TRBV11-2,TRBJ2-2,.,CASSLGTPSNTGELFF,TGTGCCAGCAGCTTAGGGACACCTTCGAACACCGGGGAGCTGTTTTTT
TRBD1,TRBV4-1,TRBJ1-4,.,CASSLSGTGFEKLFF,TGCGCCAGCAGCCTCTCCGGGACAGGGTTCGAAAAACTGTTTTTT
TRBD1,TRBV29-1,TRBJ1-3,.,CSPNRGAPSGNTIYF,TGCAGCCCAAACAGGGGCGCACCCTCTGGAAACACCATATATTTT
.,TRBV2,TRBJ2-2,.,CASRVDGVGELFF,TGTGCCAGCAGGGTGGACGGGGTCGGGGAGCTGTTTTTT
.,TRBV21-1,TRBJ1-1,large,CASSKQDTEAFF,TGTGCCAGCAGCAAACAGGACACTGAAGCTTTCTTT
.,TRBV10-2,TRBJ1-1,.,CASSEMGGVGTEAFF,TGCGCCAGCAGTGAGATGGGGGGGGTTGGGACTGAAGCTTTCTTT
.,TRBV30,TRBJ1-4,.,CACLWAATNEKLFF,TGTGCCTGCCTTTGGGCTGCAACTAATGAAAAACTGTTTTTT
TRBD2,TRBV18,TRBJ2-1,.,CASSPLGLALVGGSYNEQFF,TGTGCCAGCTCACCACTGGGACTAGCGTTAGTAGGGGGCTCCTACAATGAGCAGTTCTTC
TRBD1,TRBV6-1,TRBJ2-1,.,CASSGGTGVSREQFF,TGTGCCAGCAGTGGGGGGACAGGGGTATCGCGTGAGCAGTTCTTC
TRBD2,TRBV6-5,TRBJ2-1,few,CASTSELAGANEQFF,TGTGCCAGCACAAGTGAACTAGCGGGGGCGAATGAGCAGTTCTTC
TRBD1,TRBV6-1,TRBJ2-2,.,CASKQTGIGELFF,TGTGCCAGCAAACAGACAGGGATCGGGGAGCTGTTTTTT
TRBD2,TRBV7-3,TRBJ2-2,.,CASSLSGGVNTGELFF,TGTGCCAGCAGCTTAAGCGGGGGAGTGAACACCGGGGAGCTGTTTTTT
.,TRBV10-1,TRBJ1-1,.,CASSESTGEAFF,TGCGCCAGCAGTGAGTCGACAGGTGAAGCTTTCTTT
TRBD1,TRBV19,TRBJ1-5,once,CASSTRQGNQPQHF,TGTGCCAGTAGTACACGACAGGGGAATCAGCCCCAGCATTTT
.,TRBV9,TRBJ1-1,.,CASSVTDSMNTEAFF,TGTGCCAGCAGCGTGACGGACAGTATGAACACTGAAGCTTTCTTT
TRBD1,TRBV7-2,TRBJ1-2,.,CASSLVQGGYGYTF,TGTGCCAGCAGCTTAGTCCAGGGGGGCTATGGCTACACCTTC
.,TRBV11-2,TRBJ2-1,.,CASSSSLYNEQFF,TGTGCCAGCAGCTCCTCCCTGTACAATGAGCAGTTCTTC
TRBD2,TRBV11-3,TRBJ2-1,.,CASSRSGRAGNEQFF,TGTGCCAGCAGCCGTAGCGGGAGGGCCGGTAATGAGCAGTTCTTC
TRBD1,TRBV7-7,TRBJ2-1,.,CASSRTGGNEQFF,TGTGCTAGCAGTCGGACAGGGGGCAATGAGCAGTTCTTC
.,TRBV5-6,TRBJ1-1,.,CASSKEEGSANTEAFF,TGTGCCAGCAGCAAAGAGGAGGGTTCTGCGAACACTGAAGCTTTCTTT
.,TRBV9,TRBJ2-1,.,CASSDGGASWGNEQFF,TGTGCCAGCAGCGATGGGGGGGCTAGCTGGGGGAATGAGCAGTTCTTC
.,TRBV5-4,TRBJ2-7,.,CASSALQGPYEQYF,TGTGCCAGCAGCGCCCTACAGGGTCCCTACGAGCAGTACTTC
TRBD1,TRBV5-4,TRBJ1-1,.,CASSSGDRGYTEAFF,TGTGCCAGCAGCTCCGGGGACAGGGGGTACACTGAAGCTTTCTTT
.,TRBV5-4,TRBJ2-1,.,CASSLAGDEQFF,TGTGCCAGCAGCCTGGCAGGGGATGAGCAGTTCTTC
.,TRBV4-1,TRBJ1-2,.,CASSQGREGYGYTF,TGCGCCAGCAGCCAAGGCAGGGAGGGCTATGGCTACACCTTC
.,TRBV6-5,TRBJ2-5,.,CASSRTGQQGETQYF,TGTGCCAGCAGTCGGACGGGACAACAGGGAGAGACCCAGTACTTC
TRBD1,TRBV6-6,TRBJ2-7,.,CASSYLGQGYEQYF,TGTGCCAGCAGTTACTTGGGACAGGGTTACGAGCAGTACTTC
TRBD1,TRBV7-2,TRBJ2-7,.,CASSSGQGAPYEQYF,TGTGCCAGCAGCTCTGGACAGGGGGCCCCTTACGAGCAGTACTTC
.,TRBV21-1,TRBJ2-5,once,CAKTDPPGQSLQETQYF,TGTGCCAAAACCGACCCTCCGGGACAGTCATTACAAGAGACCCAGTACTTC
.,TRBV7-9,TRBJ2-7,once,CASRPRDSYEQYF,TGTGCCAGCAGACCCCGAGACTCCTACGAGCAGTACTTC
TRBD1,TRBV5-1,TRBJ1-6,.,CASRDKGTDNSPLHF,TGCGCCAGCAGAGACAAAGGGACAGATAATTCACCCCTCCACTTT
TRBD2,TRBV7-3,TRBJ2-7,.,CASSLAGGAYEQYF,TGTGCCAGCAGCTTAGCGGGAGGAGCCTACGAGCAGTACTTC
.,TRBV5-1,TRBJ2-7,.,CASSSLQGNEQYF,TGCGCCAGCAGCTCCCTTCAGGGAAACGAGCAGTACTTC
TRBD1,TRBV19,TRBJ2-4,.,CASTQGQGTNIQYF,TGTGCCAGTACCCAAGGACAGGGGACGAACATTCAGTACTTC
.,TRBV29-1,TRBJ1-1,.,CSVSPRAVATEAFF,TGCAGCGTCTCCCCGCGGGCGGTGGCAACTGAAGCTTTCTTT
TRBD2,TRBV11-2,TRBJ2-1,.,CASSLEGLAGGYNEQFF,TGTGCCAGCAGCTTAGAGGGGCTAGCGGGAGGCTACAATGAGCAGTTCTTC
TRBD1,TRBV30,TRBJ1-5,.,CAWSSGGRQPQHF,TGTGCCTGGAGTTCAGGGGGGCGCCAGCCCCAGCATTTT
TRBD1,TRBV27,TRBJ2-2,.,CASSLGTGGRYGELFF,TGTGCCAGCAGTTTAGGGACAGGGGGAAGGTACGGGGAGCTGTTTTTT